These 31 T cell receptor beta chains share one sample of origin, sequenced in a study of blood T cells in healthy people across ages. Then a second PCR, running roughly 7 to 11 cycles, was carried out with a sample-barcoded 5' primer and a J-beta primer mix. TCRdb reprocessed the 5' RACE reads with MiXCR, giving one entry per CDR3 protein. This sample yields roughly 800,000 distinct CDR3 sequences, of which about 53% are seen a single time; under 50% belongs to the top ten. Sequenced material: blood. The receptors were sampled from a man at least 80 years old in good health.

This sequence joins TRBV20-1 and TRBJ1-2; D may be TRBD1 (5 bases). Between the trimmed V and J ends, which lost 0 bases and 5 bases, there was a span of 13 bases. This CDR3 region has 14 residues. Germline V gene lookup returns CDR1 DFQATT and CDR2 SNEGSKA (reference sequence). This chain's CDR3 is CSARDLWGRYGYTF. The CDR3 DNA sequence: TGCAGTGCTAGAGATCTTTGGGGGAGGTATGGCTACACCTTC.

This clonotype was seen only a few times. The chain is built from TRBV29-1 and TRBJ2-1, with D perhaps TRBD1 (5 bases). This CDR3 has 12 amino acids. Germline V CDR1 and CDR2: SQVTM, ANQGSEA. V lost 6 bases and J lost 5, with 11 bases in between. The CDR3 here is CSVLTDHNEQFF. The CDR3 DNA sequence: TGCAGCGTATTGACAGACCACAATGAGCAGTTCTTC.

The rearrangement joins TRBV28 to TRBJ2-7; TRBD2 aligns across 15 bases. J lost 1 base, V lost 4 bases, and 20 bases had no gene match. Germline CDR1 and CDR2: MDHEN and SYDVKM. The CDR3 is made up of 22 amino acids. The CDR3 bases are TGTGCCAGCAGTTCACCAGGACTAGCGGGAGGGCCCCCTCCCCCTGCTTCCTACGAGCAGTACTTC. The encoded protein is CASSSPGLAGGPPPPASYEQYF.

This clonotype was observed many times. V and J are TRBV7-9 and TRBJ2-6; D is unclear. Trimming left V 4 bases short and J 0 bases short, with 7 bases between. Germline values: CDR1 SEHNR, CDR2 FQNEAQ (reference sequence). This CDR3 region has 15 residues. In nucleotides, the CDR3 is TGTGCCAGCAGCTCGACCTCCTCTGGGGCCAACGTCCTGACTTTC. It translates to CASSSTSSGANVLTF.

This clonotype was detected only a few times. The chain combines TRBV28 with TRBJ1-2; D not resolved. Germline assignment: CDR1 MDHEN and CDR2 SYDVKM. The CDR3 consists of 12 residues. Trimming shortened V by 4 bases and J by 5 bases, and 8 bases separated the two germline ends. The CDR3 DNA reads TGTGCCAGCAGTTCGGCTGGGTATGGCTACACCTTC. Its protein is CASSSAGYGYTF.

The chain employs TRBV20-1 and TRBJ2-5, with D tentatively TRBD1 or TRBD2 (5 bases each). The CDR3 contains 13 residues. Germline V gives CDR1 DFQATT, CDR2 SNEGSKA (reference sequence). Trimming removed 3 bases from V and 3 bases from J, with 11 bases in between. The DNA of the CDR3 is TGCAGTGCTAGTCCCGGGGCGGAAGAGACCCAGTACTTC. Its translation: CSASPGAEETQYF.

J is TRBJ1-1 and V is TRBV4-1; D gene unclear. Per the germline V gene, CDR1 is MGHRA and CDR2 is YSYEKL. The CDR3 sequence is 11 residues long. Trimming cost V 0 bases and J 9 bases, with 5 bases left between them. CDR3 in amino acids: CASSQEGQAFF. CDR3 DNA: TGCGCCAGCAGCCAAGAAGGGCAAGCTTTCTTT.

This rearrangement joins TRBV11-2 to TRBJ2-1, with TRBD2 as a possible D gene (5 bases). The CDR3 sequence is 17 residues long. V dropped 0 bases and J dropped 0 bases, with 12 bases sitting between them. Looked up from germline, CDR1 is SGHAT and CDR2 is FQNNGV. The CDR3 nucleotides are TGTGCCAGCAGCTTAGATCGGGGAGTTGGCTCCTACAATGAGCAGTTCTTC. This translates into CASSLDRGVGSYNEQFF.

The V and J genes are TRBV5-1 and TRBJ2-7; 7 positions agree with TRBD2. With 4 bases clipped from V and 2 bases from J, the junction kept 6 bases outside the gene matches. This CDR3 has 14 amino acids. Germline-derived CDR1 and CDR2 are SGHRS and YFSETQ. The CDR3 protein is CASSREGSPYEQYF. CDR3 in DNA: TGCGCCAGCAGCAGGGAGGGGAGCCCCTACGAGCAGTACTTC.

This clonotype has ten or more counts. V usage is TRBV4-2 and J usage is TRBJ2-7, with D perhaps matching TRBD2 (5 bases). V lost 2 bases and J 0 bases, leaving 5 bases between the germline ends. Germline V CDR1 and CDR2: LGHNA, YNFKEQ. The length of the CDR3 is 13 residues. The CDR3 region is CASSQTSSYEQYF. The CDR3 DNA is TGTGCCAGCAGCCAAACTAGCTCCTACGAGCAGTACTTC.

V is TRBV20-1 and J is TRBJ1-2, with 11 bases aligning to TRBD1. After removal of 3 bases from V and 1 base from J, the junction contained 4 bases not matched to a gene. Germline V gene sequence: CDR1 DFQATT, CDR2 SNEGSKA (reference sequence). CDR3 length: 15 residues. The CDR3 loop reads CSARGDRGNNYGYTF. In DNA, the CDR3 is TGCAGTGCTAGGGGGGACAGGGGGAATAACTATGGCTACACCTTC.

The chain links TRBV9 to TRBJ2-2; 10 nucleotides match TRBD2. J was trimmed by 3 bases and V by 4 bases; bases with no gene match: 9. The CDR3 is 17 amino acids. The germline gives CDR1 SGDLS, CDR2 YYNGEE. CDR3 sequence reads: CASSLHPSGRDTGELFF. For the CDR3, the DNA is TGTGCCAGCAGCCTACACCCCAGCGGGAGGGACACCGGGGAGCTGTTTTTT.

V gene TRBV2 combines with J gene TRBJ2-7; D unresolved. The J call is doubtful: the DNA matches TRBJ2-5 better. Germline assignment: CDR1 SNHLY and CDR2 FYNNEI. This CDR3 has 14 amino acids. The CDR3 DNA follows: TGTGCCAGCAGTGCATCCGGGTTCTTGGAGACCCAGTACTTC. Amino acid sequence: CASSASGFLETQYF.

This sequence joins TRBV28 and TRBJ1-1; D gene unclear. Trimming pared 3 bases from V and 5 bases from J, leaving 22 bases between. The CDR3 is made up of 17 amino acids. Germline values: CDR1 MDHEN, CDR2 SYDVKM. CDR3 sequence: CASSLRHVSFTGTEAFF. The CDR3 DNA sequence: TGTGCCAGCAGTTTGCGTCACGTTTCGTTCACGGGGACTGAAGCTTTCTTT.

J is TRBJ2-7 and V is TRBV20-1; 7 bases line up with TRBD2. Trimming removed 3 bases from V and 0 bases from J; junction bases left unmatched: 8. The germline V gene encodes CDR1 DFQATT and CDR2 SNEGSKA (reference sequence). There are 15 residues in the CDR3. The CDR3 region has the DNA TGCAGTGCTAGCGGGAGGCCAGCGGGCTCCTACGAGCAGTACTTC. Amino acids: CSASGRPAGSYEQYF.

This clonotype appeared a few times. The chain has TRBV11-3 and TRBJ1-1; D uncertain. The germline gives CDR1 SGHNT, CDR2 YENEEA. V lost 1 base and J lost 8, with 11 bases in between. The CDR3 is made up of 13 amino acids. CDR3 nucleotides: TGTGCCAGCAGCTTAGTACTCGGCGGGGAAGCTTTCTTT. The encoded protein is CASSLVLGGEAFF.

To note about this clonotype: Germline and junction disagree at one end, which may indicate a read error. This rearrangement joins TRBV6-2 or TRBV6-3 to TRBJ1-1; D gene uncertain. CDR3 length equals 15 residues. Germline CDR1 is MNHEY and CDR2 is SVGEGT. CDR3 sequence reads: CASSLDGGGNTKAFF. The CDR3 bases are TGTGCCAGCAGTTTGGACGGAGGTGGGAACACTAAAGCTTTCTTT.

The chain carries TRBV20-1 and TRBJ1-2, with 10 bases matching TRBD1. In germline, CDR1 is DFQATT, CDR2 SNEGSKA (reference sequence). This CDR3 contains 14 residues. The V segment lost 6 bases and the J segment 2 bases; nucleotides outside the gene matches: 6. This CDR3 reads CSALTGGGNYGYTF. CDR3 in DNA: TGCAGTGCGCTGACAGGGGGCGGGAACTATGGCTACACCTTC.

V gene TRBV28 combines with J gene TRBJ1-2; the match to TRBD1 covers 7 bases. Germline CDR1 MDHEN, CDR2 SYDVKM. The CDR3 has 16 residues. With V trimmed by 6 bases and J by 1 base, 11 bases remained unmatched. CDR3 coding DNA: TGTGCCAGCAGGCCAAATCCGACAGGGTTTAACTATGGCTACACCTTC. It yields the protein CASRPNPTGFNYGYTF.

In this sample, this clonotype turned up a few times. This chain links TRBV27 with TRBJ2-7, with 7 positions matching TRBD2. Trimming at V came to 5 bases and at J to 7 bases, leaving 17 bases not matched to a gene. Per germline, CDR1 MNHEY and CDR2 SMNVEV (reference sequence). This CDR3 has 16 amino acids. DNA of the CDR3: TGTGCCAGCAGTCCTAGGACGGGAGGAGGCTACAATGAGCAGTACTTC. Protein sequence: CASSPRTGGGYNEQYF.

The chain carries TRBV2 and TRBJ1-2; 8 nucleotides match TRBD1. This CDR3 contains 14 residues. Germline V gene sequence: CDR1 SNHLY, CDR2 FYNNEI. V dropped 6 bases and J dropped 4; count of bases not matched to a gene: 7. The CDR3: CASSRTGYGYGYTF. For the CDR3, the DNA is TGTGCCAGCAGCCGGACAGGGTACGGCTATGGCTACACCTTC. The complete variable domain, with remaining parts taken from reference TRBV2 and TRBJ1-2, reads EPEVTQTPSHQVTQMGQEVILRCVPISNHLYFYWYRQILGQKVEFLVSFYNNEISEKSEIFDDQFSVERPDGSNFTLKIRSTKLEDSAMYFCASSRTGYGYGYTFGSGTRLTVV.

The rearrangement uses TRBV6-5 and TRBJ2-5; no clear D. CDR1 is MNHEY and CDR2 is SVGAGI in the germline V gene. V lost 5 bases and J 11 bases, leaving 12 bases between the germline ends. The CDR3 covers 11 residues. The CDR3 protein is CASSGPGEQYF. The CDR3 DNA reads TGTGCCAGCAGTGGCCCTGGAGAGCAGTACTTC.

The V call is TRBV7-3, the J call TRBJ2-3; TRBD2 aligns across 9 bases. CDR1 is SGHTA, CDR2 FQGTGA, per germline. J lost 4 bases, V lost 2 bases, and 4 bases had no gene match. The CDR3 length is 15 residues. This CDR3 is CASSLGGRVSDTQYF. The CDR3 DNA reads TGTGCCAGCAGCTTAGGCGGGAGGGTTTCAGATACGCAGTATTTT.

This chain uses TRBV10-2 with TRBJ2-7; 7 bases are a match to TRBD1. Germline CDR1 and CDR2: WSHSY and SAAADI. With 5 bases clipped from V and 10 bases from J, the junction kept 11 bases outside the gene matches. This CDR3 comprises 13 residues. CDR3 region: CASSYETGPLQYF. CDR3 coding DNA: TGCGCCAGCAGTTATGAGACAGGGCCCCTTCAGTACTTC.

The chain is built from TRBV3-1 and TRBJ2-4, with a possible D match to TRBD1 (5 bases). The end of the DNA is better explained by TRBJ2-7, so the J call may be wrong. Germline assignment: CDR1 LGHDT and CDR2 YNNKEL (reference sequence). The CDR3 consists of 16 residues. The CDR3 nucleotides read TGTGCCAGCAGCCCCGAAGACGGCAGGGTTTCCTACGAGCAGTACTTC. This translates into CASSPEDGRVSYEQYF.

This clonotype appeared a single time. The chain joins TRBV10-3 to TRBJ2-5; D is possibly TRBD2 (5 bases). TRBJ2-7 explains the end of the DNA better; the J call may be wrong. CDR3 length: 14 amino acids. Germline assignment: CDR1 ENHRY and CDR2 SYGVKD. Here the CDR3 reads CAISGGGGAYEQYF. CDR3 sequence (DNA): TGTGCCATCAGTGGAGGAGGAGGAGCCTACGAGCAGTACTTC.

The rearrangement links TRBV24-1 to TRBJ2-3, with 12 bases identical to TRBD1. J gave up 2 bases and V 4 bases, and 6 bases lay outside the gene matches. The germline V gene has CDR1 KGHDR and CDR2 SFDVKD. The length of the CDR3 is 17 residues. CDR3 residues: CATSDLGTGGDTDTQYF. In nucleotides, the CDR3 is TGTGCCACCAGTGACCTCGGGACAGGGGGCGACACAGATACGCAGTATTTT.

This chain joins TRBV29-1 and TRBJ2-7; tentatively, D is TRBD1 (5 bases). From germline, CDR1 is SQVTM and CDR2 ANQGSEA. Trimming removed 8 bases at V and 5 bases at J, with 19 bases between. The CDR3 sequence is 13 residues long. The CDR3 DNA follows: TGCAGCATAAGCTTTAGGGGTACAGACGAGCAGTACTTC. Protein product: CSISFRGTDEQYF.

This clonotype was seen repeatedly, ten times or more. This rearrangement joins TRBV2 to TRBJ2-7; D is ambiguous. This CDR3 contains 11 residues. Trimming left V 3 bases short and J 2 bases short, with 2 bases between. The germline CDR1 and CDR2 sequences are SNHLY and FYNNEI. CDR3 in DNA: TGTGCCAGCAGTGAGGCCTACGAGCAGTACTTC. This sequence encodes CASSEAYEQYF.

The chain employs TRBV7-2 and TRBJ2-7, with TRBD2 matching over 7 bases. Germline V lookup: CDR1 SGHTA, CDR2 FQGNSA. Germline trimming cut 3 bases from V and 5 bases from J; bases unmatched to any gene: 10. The CDR3 runs to 15 residues. The CDR3 protein is CASSFLTAGVDEQYF. In nucleotides, the CDR3 is TGTGCCAGCAGCTTCCTGACCGCGGGAGTGGACGAGCAGTACTTC.

The chain recombines TRBV7-9 with TRBJ1-2; no firm D call. CDR1 SEHNR and CDR2 FQNEAQ come from the germline V gene (reference sequence). V shed 4 bases and J shed 8 bases, with 11 bases lying between them. This CDR3 comprises 12 residues. The CDR3 loop reads CASSSSGSGYTF. CDR3 coding DNA: TGTGCCAGCAGCTCAAGCGGTTCGGGCTACACCTTC.